Each of the 7 T cell receptor beta chains below was sequenced from the same sample in a study of read filtering for tumor transcriptome and immune sequencing (dated by TCRdb to about 2020). Sequencing took place on an Illumina HiSeq 4000. Starting from roughly 0.4 ug RNA, TCR libraries were constructed with the Immunoverse kit using molecular barcoded adaptors that cover the alpha/delta and beta/gamma chains. TCRdb applied fastp at Q25 and MiXCR to the public reads, then kept only in-frame beta chains. Merged by CDR3 protein, the rows form single entries marked with the most common genes and DNA. The sample table contains 45,000 to 55,000 distinct CDR3 sequences; only one count was recorded for more than 10% of them. Roughly 14% of the sample comes from the top ten. Sequenced sample: a population of CD138-negative cells sorted from bone marrow. Per the publication, the cell subset or site label means: bone marrow mononuclear cells depleted of CD138+ plasma/myeloma cells by negative magnetic selection. The receptors come from a donor at least 40 years old with multiple myeloma.

This clonotype was detected many times. This chain connects TRBV5-1 to TRBJ2-2; 10 nucleotides match TRBD2. Germline V lookup: CDR1 SGHRS, CDR2 YFSETQ. V lost 4 bases, J lost 8 bases, and 8 bases stayed unmatched. This CDR3 has 15 residues. This CDR3 reads CASSVLAGASGELFF. CDR3 DNA: TGCGCCAGCAGCGTGCTAGCGGGAGCGTCAGGGGAGCTGTTTTTT. Full variable domain (outside the CDR3, taken from reference TRBV5-1 and TRBJ2-2): KAGVTQTPRYLIKTRGQQVTLSCSPISGHRSVSWYQQTPGQGLQFLFEYFSETQRNKGNFPGRFSGRQFSNSRSEMNVSTLELGDSALYLCASSVLAGASGELFFGEGSRLTVL.

This clonotype came up many times. V gene TRBV6-5 combines with J gene TRBJ2-5, with TRBD1 matching 8 bases. CDR3 length equals 14 residues. The V segment lost 3 bases and the J segment 5 bases; nucleotides outside the gene matches: 5. From germline, CDR1 is MNHEY and CDR2 SVGAGI. DNA for the CDR3: TGTGCCAGCAGTTATCAGGGGGCGGGGGAGACCCAGTACTTC. Translated, it gives CASSYQGAGETQYF.

About this clonotype: The junction and the germline gene differ at one end; a read error may be behind it. The chain links TRBV24-1 to TRBJ2-1; TRBD1 is a possible D gene (6 bases). The length of the CDR3 is 15 residues. In germline, CDR1 is KGHDR, CDR2 SFDVKD. The CDR3 DNA sequence: TGTGCCACCAGTGATATGCGACAGGCTGCCAAGGAGCAGATCTTC. Translation gives CATSDMRQAAKEQIF.

The sample holds many counts of this clonotype. The chain uses TRBV7-2 and TRBJ2-5, with D perhaps given as TRBD1 or TRBD2 (6 bases each). This CDR3 comprises 14 residues. The V end lost 2 bases, the J end lost 4 bases, and 11 bases lay between the germline ends. Germline V gene sequence: CDR1 SGHTA, CDR2 FQGNSA. In nucleotides, the CDR3 is TGTGCCAGCAGCTTATCGGGGGCAAGAGAGACCCAGTACTTC. Translation: CASSLSGARETQYF.

This clonotype was recorded many times. Here the CDR3 reads CSAGRGGQGGNQPQHF. Here the CDR3 DNA reads TGCAGTGCCGGACGGGGAGGGCAGGGGGGAAATCAGCCCCAGCATTTT. The chain joins TRBV20-1 to TRBJ1-5; TRBD1 matches at 7 bases. After removal of 6 bases from V and 4 bases from J, the junction contained 15 bases not matched to a gene. This CDR3 spans 16 amino acids. CDR1 and CDR2 (germline): DFQATT, SNEGSKA (reference sequence).

Note on this clonotype: It may be a read error: a sequence one base away is much more abundant. This chain uses TRBV9 with TRBJ1-1, with D unclear. CDR1 and CDR2 from the germline V gene are SGDLS and YYNGEE. This CDR3 comprises 15 residues. The CDR3 loop reads CANSEAGGSGTEAFF. Here the CDR3 DNA reads TGTGCCAACAGCGAGGCCGGCGGGAGTGGCACTGAAGCTTTCTTT.

At least ten counts were recorded for this clonotype. The rearrangement uses TRBV12-3 or TRBV12-4 and TRBJ1-1; D is perhaps TRBD1 (5 bases). This CDR3 region has 12 residues. V gave up 7 bases and J gave up 5 bases, with 11 bases separating them. CDR3 region: CASNTGGTEAFF. CDR3 sequence (DNA): TGTGCCAGCAATACGGGGGGGACTGAAGCTTTCTTT.